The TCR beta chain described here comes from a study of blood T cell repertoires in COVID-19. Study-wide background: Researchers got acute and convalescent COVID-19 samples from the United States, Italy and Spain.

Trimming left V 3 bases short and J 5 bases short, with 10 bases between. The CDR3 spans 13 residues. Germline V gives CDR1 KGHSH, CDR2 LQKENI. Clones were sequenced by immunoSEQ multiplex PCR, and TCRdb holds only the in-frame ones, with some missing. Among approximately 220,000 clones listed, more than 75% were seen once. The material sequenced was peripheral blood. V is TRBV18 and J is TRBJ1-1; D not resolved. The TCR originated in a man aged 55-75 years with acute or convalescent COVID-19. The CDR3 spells CASSPVRETEAFF. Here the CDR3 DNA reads TGTGCCAGCTCACCCGTCCGGGAGACTGAAGCTTTCTTT.